This TCR beta chain was captured by sequencing in a study of cytomegalovirus exposure and HLA in healthy donors. Overall study findings and caveats: The listing of 150 to 200 TCR beta chains classed them as cytomegalovirus-associated. It was reportedly the case that the classifier diagnosed cytomegalovirus status with high specificity and sensitivity.

About this clone: Its antigen is currently unknown.

Clones were read by immunoSEQ multiplex PCR, and TCRdb kept only the in-frame ones, dropping some. The sample holds around 200,000 clones, about three quarters seen once. Germline assignment: CDR1 SGHAT and CDR2 FQNNGV. The CDR3 is 17 amino acids. Trimming removed 5 bases from V and 0 bases from J; junction bases left unmatched: 11. Material for sequencing was PBMCs. V is TRBV11-2 and J is TRBJ2-3; TRBD1 matches at 7 bases. The origin of this receptor is a woman aged 25 to 45 in good health and CMV-seronegative. CDR3 sequence: CASSPYPGQVSTDTQYF. CDR3 bases: TGTGCCAGCAGCCCTTACCCCGGACAGGTTAGCACAGATACGCAGTATTTT.